These 30 T cell receptor beta chains were sequenced from one sample in a study of T cell changes during pregnancy in multiple sclerosis. Only in-frame clones appear in the TCRdb table, and some are missing; sequencing was by immunoSEQ multiplex PCR. The data hold about 93,000 clones, with roughly 92% observed a single time. The starting material was peripheral blood, obtained after pregnancy. The receptors shown here come from a female donor with multiple sclerosis, enrolled in a pregnancy study.

The chain recombines TRBV4-2 with TRBJ1-4; TRBD1 agrees at 7 bases. J was trimmed by 0 bases and V by 5 bases; bases with no gene match: 9. Germline-derived CDR1 and CDR2 are LGHNA and YNFKEQ. This CDR3 comprises 17 residues. CDR3 in DNA: TGTGCCAGCAGCGGACGGGGGACAGCTGCAACTAATGAAAAACTGTTTTTT. Its translation: CASSGRGTAATNEKLFF.

The V and J genes are TRBV7-9 and TRBJ1-5; D not certain. The length of the CDR3 is 13 residues. CDR1 and CDR2 (germline): SEHNR, FQNEAQ (reference sequence). V was trimmed by 5 bases and J by 2 bases, leaving 7 bases between them. The CDR3 DNA follows: TGTGCCAGCAGCCAAACGGGCAATCAGCCCCAGCATTTT. Translated: CASSQTGNQPQHF. The complete variable domain, with remaining parts taken from reference TRBV7-9 and TRBJ1-5, reads DTGVSQNPRHKITKRGQNVTFRCDPISEHNRLYWYRQTLGQGPEFLTYFQNEAQLEKSRLLSDRFSAERPKGSFSTLEIQRTEQGDSAMYLCASSQTGNQPQHFGDGTRLSIL.

The CDR3 sequence: CASSQEQGDFGGYTF. The CDR3 DNA reads TGTGCCAGCAGCCAAGAGCAGGGGGATTTTGGTGGCTACACCTTC. The chain combines TRBV4-2 with TRBJ1-2; TRBD1 matches 7 bases. V lost 0 bases and J lost 7; bases outside the gene matches: 8. The germline gives CDR1 LGHNA, CDR2 YNFKEQ. This CDR3 has 15 residues.

The gene calls are TRBV4-3 and TRBJ2-3; TRBD2 matches at 9 bases. Germline V lookup: CDR1 LGHNA, CDR2 YSLEER. V lost 2 bases and J lost 0; bases outside the gene matches: 3. The CDR3 consists of 16 residues. The CDR3 DNA is TGCGCCAGCAGCCAACGCCTAGCGGGGAGCACAGATACGCAGTATTTT. The encoded protein is CASSQRLAGSTDTQYF.

The chain links TRBV5-1 to TRBJ1-2; the D gene is possibly TRBD1 (6 bases). Trimming took 4 bases from V and 6 from J, leaving 10 bases between them. Looked up from germline, CDR1 is SGHRS and CDR2 is YFSETQ. This CDR3 has 12 residues. CDR3 nucleotide sequence: TGCGCCAGCAGCGCCCCAGGGGATGGCTACACCTTC. It codes for CASSAPGDGYTF.

V and J are TRBV19 and TRBJ2-7; 8 bases fit TRBD1. Germline V CDR1 and CDR2: LNHDA, SQIVND (reference sequence). The CDR3 is 15 amino acids. The V segment lost 6 bases and the J segment 0 bases; nucleotides outside the gene matches: 7. The CDR3, as DNA: TGTGCCAGTAGGGCCTGGACAGGGAGCTCCTACGAGCAGTACTTC. It codes for CASRAWTGSSYEQYF.

The rearrangement uses TRBV6-5 and TRBJ2-5; D remains ambiguous. The germline V gene encodes CDR1 MNHEY and CDR2 SVGAGI. Trimming left V 7 bases short and J 2 bases short, with 14 bases between. This CDR3 spans 14 amino acids. The DNA for the CDR3 is TGTGCCAGCAACAACCCCGACACGCAAGAGACCCAGTACTTC. Translation gives CASNNPDTQETQYF.

This chain links TRBV5-1 with TRBJ1-1; TRBD1 aligns across 8 bases. The junction had 9 bases not matched to a gene; V was cut back by 4 bases and J by 4 bases. CDR1 SGHRS and CDR2 YFSETQ come from the germline V gene. CDR3 length equals 15 residues. The CDR3 sequence is CASSLETGEGTEAFF. The CDR3, as DNA: TGCGCCAGCAGCCTGGAGACAGGGGAGGGCACTGAAGCTTTCTTT.

The chain couples TRBV29-1 to TRBJ2-2; TRBD2 matches 10 bases. This CDR3 has 15 residues. V shed 7 bases, J shed 1 base, and the junction held 6 bases outside the gene matches. Germline values: CDR1 SQVTM, CDR2 ANQGSEA. The CDR3: CSAWGTSENTGELFF. The CDR3 nucleotides read TGCAGCGCCTGGGGGACTAGCGAGAACACCGGGGAGCTGTTTTTT.

V gene TRBV7-2 combines with J gene TRBJ2-1, with D perhaps matching TRBD1 (6 bases). Germline CDR1 is SGHTA and CDR2 is FQGNSA. V was pared by 3 bases and J by 7 bases, with 13 bases between. The CDR3 runs 14 residues. CDR3 bases: TGTGCCAGCAGCTTTTGGGGGCTTAGTAATGAGCAGTTCTTC. The encoded protein is CASSFWGLSNEQFF.

The gene calls are TRBV19 and TRBJ1-2, with D maybe TRBD1 (5 bases). Germline V gene data show CDR1 as LNHDA and CDR2 as SQIVND (reference sequence). This CDR3 has 16 amino acids. Trimming took off 5 bases at V and 2 bases at J, with 18 bases between the two ends. DNA of the CDR3: TGTGCCAGTAGTCCACCAGGGCCGCAGACAAACTATGGCTACACCTTC. Amino acid sequence: CASSPPGPQTNYGYTF.

CDR3 protein: CAGGYSGANVLTF. CDR3 nucleotide sequence: TGTGCCGGGGGGTACTCTGGGGCCAACGTCCTGACTTTC. The genes are TRBV19 and TRBJ2-6, with a tentative D call TRBD2 (6 bases). Germline values: CDR1 LNHDA, CDR2 SQIVND (reference sequence). The CDR3 runs 13 residues. Trimming pared 11 bases from V and 0 bases from J, leaving 8 bases between.

The chain has TRBV5-1 and TRBJ2-2; D remains ambiguous. V lost 0 bases and J 2 bases, leaving 5 bases between the germline ends. The CDR3 has 14 amino acids. Germline lookup yields CDR1 SGHRS and CDR2 YFSETQ. This CDR3 is CASSLERNTGELFF. The DNA for the CDR3 is TGCGCCAGCAGCTTGGAGAGAAACACCGGGGAGCTGTTTTTT.

This chain connects TRBV5-1 to TRBJ2-7; D is unresolved. Trimming pared 0 bases from V and 0 bases from J, leaving 10 bases between. The CDR3 loop spans 15 amino acids. Germline assignment: CDR1 SGHRS and CDR2 YFSETQ. For the CDR3, the DNA is TGCGCCAGCAGCTTGGAGCCGACTGCCTCCTACGAGCAGTACTTC. Protein sequence: CASSLEPTASYEQYF.

V is TRBV2 and J is TRBJ2-1, with D possibly TRBD2 on 5 matching bases. V shed 4 bases and J shed 2 bases, with 12 bases lying between them. CDR3 length: 15 amino acids. Germline V gives CDR1 SNHLY, CDR2 FYNNEI. The CDR3 here is CASSGETTAYNEQFF. The CDR3 bases are TGTGCCAGCAGTGGTGAGACTACAGCCTACAATGAGCAGTTCTTC.

This sequence joins TRBV6-1 and TRBJ2-7; 8 bases match TRBD1. The CDR3 extends over 15 amino acids. Trimming at V came to 3 bases and at J to 3 bases, leaving 7 bases not matched to a gene. In germline, CDR1 is MNHNS, CDR2 SASEGT. The CDR3 DNA is TGTGCCAGCAGTGACGGGACAGGAGGAGTCTACGAGCAGTACTTC. This codes for CASSDGTGGVYEQYF.

The rearrangement links TRBV10-1 to TRBJ2-3; 9 bases agree with TRBD2. The J segment lost 3 bases and the V segment lost 2 bases, leaving 3 bases of the junction unmatched. Germline CDR1 is WNHNN and CDR2 is SYGVQD (reference sequence). There are 15 residues in the CDR3. The CDR3 DNA sequence: TGCGCCAGCAGTGAGATAGCGGGAGTAACAGATACGCAGTATTTT. Encoded protein: CASSEIAGVTDTQYF.

The chain has TRBV4-1 and TRBJ2-1; TRBD2 aligns across 10 bases. The CDR3 has 21 residues. After removal of 3 bases from V and 1 base from J, the junction contained 18 bases not matched to a gene. Germline values: CDR1 MGHRA, CDR2 YSYEKL. The CDR3 DNA reads as TGCGCCAGCAGCCACCCTAGCGGGAGAGCCCCCCCCGAGGGGTCCTACAATGAGCAGTTCTTC. Protein: CASSHPSGRAPPEGSYNEQFF.

This clone was seen a few times. The chain links TRBV7-2 to TRBJ1-2, with a possible D match to TRBD1 (5 bases). Germline V gene lookup returns CDR1 SGHTA and CDR2 FQGNSA. The length of the CDR3 is 12 residues. V lost 4 bases and J lost 9, with 12 bases in between. For the CDR3, the DNA is TGTGCCAGCAGCTGGGGGGATTTTAGCTACACCTTC. Translated: CASSWGDFSYTF.

The DNA of the CDR3 is TGTGCCAGCAGCCCAGGACAGGGAAACGAAAAACTGTTTTTT. Amino acid sequence: CASSPGQGNEKLFF. This chain connects TRBV4-2 to TRBJ1-4; 8 nucleotides match TRBD1. Germline CDR1 LGHNA, CDR2 YNFKEQ. CDR3 length equals 14 residues. V lost 4 bases and J lost 8; bases outside the gene matches: 6.

The chain uses TRBV15 and TRBJ2-6, with a tentative D call TRBD1 (5 bases). Deletions cut 5 bases from V and 4 bases from J, with 12 bases between. This CDR3 spans 15 amino acids. The germline CDR1 and CDR2 sequences are LNHNV and YYDKDF (reference sequence). CDR3 loop: CATSGPRGGANVLTF. CDR3 nucleotides: TGTGCCACCAGCGGACCTAGGGGCGGGGCCAACGTCCTGACTTTC.

The rearrangement joins TRBV6-5 to TRBJ2-7, with no clear D. This CDR3 has 14 residues. V was pared by 4 bases and J by 2 bases, with 12 bases between. Per the germline V gene, CDR1 is MNHEY and CDR2 is SVGAGI. CDR3: CASSSTPWAYEQYF. The CDR3 region has the DNA TGTGCCAGCAGTTCGACACCATGGGCCTACGAGCAGTACTTC.

This rearrangement joins TRBV2 to TRBJ2-2; TRBD2 aligns across 7 bases. Trimming cost V 1 base and J 6 bases; bases outside gene matches: 5. The germline V gene encodes CDR1 SNHLY and CDR2 FYNNEI. This CDR3 is 15 amino acids long. This CDR3 is CASSEVAGVPGELFF. The CDR3 DNA sequence: TGTGCCAGCAGTGAAGTGGCGGGAGTCCCCGGGGAGCTGTTTTTT.

This sequence joins TRBV9 and TRBJ2-1; 8 bases line up with TRBD2. Germline V gene data show CDR1 as SGDLS and CDR2 as YYNGEE. V trimming: 0 bases; J trimming: 6 bases; junction bases outside the gene matches: 5. This CDR3 has 15 residues. As DNA, the CDR3 is TGTGCCAGCAGCGTAGAGCCGGGAGGGCCCAATGAGCAGTTCTTC. Its protein is CASSVEPGGPNEQFF.

The chain uses TRBV2 and TRBJ1-1; D unresolved. Trimming took 9 bases from V and 1 from J, leaving 12 bases between them. CDR1 and CDR2 from the germline V gene are SNHLY and FYNNEI. This CDR3 spans 13 amino acids. The CDR3 sequence is CASRVEENTEAFF. DNA of the CDR3: TGTGCCAGTAGAGTAGAGGAGAACACTGAAGCTTTCTTT.

The V and J genes are TRBV27 and TRBJ2-7, with D unclear. CDR3 length: 15 residues. Between the trimmed V and J ends, which lost 2 bases and 2 bases, there was a span of 13 bases. From germline, CDR1 is MNHEY and CDR2 SMNVEV (reference sequence). The CDR3 spells CASSLGDVIPYEQYF. CDR3 sequence (DNA): TGTGCCAGCAGTTTAGGAGACGTCATACCCTACGAGCAGTACTTC.

DNA of the CDR3: TGTGCCAGCAGTTTGGTACCCCGGAGGGCAGCCGACGAGCAGTACTTC. Its protein product is CASSLVPRRAADEQYF. J is TRBJ2-7 and V is TRBV28; tentatively, D is TRBD2 (6 bases). V lost 3 bases and J lost 5, with 20 bases in between. The CDR3 covers 16 residues. Germline V gene lookup returns CDR1 MDHEN and CDR2 SYDVKM.

V and J are TRBV18 and TRBJ1-6, with 8 bases aligning to TRBD1. CDR1 and CDR2 (germline): KGHSH, LQKENI. With 3 bases clipped from V and 5 bases from J, the junction kept 0 bases outside the gene matches. The CDR3 loop spans 14 amino acids. The CDR3 sequence is CASSPGQDNSPLHF. In DNA, the CDR3 is TGTGCCAGCTCACCGGGACAGGATAATTCACCCCTCCACTTT.

The chain carries TRBV5-1 and TRBJ1-4; 11 bases are a match to TRBD1. Germline lookup yields CDR1 SGHRS and CDR2 YFSETQ. The CDR3 runs 16 residues. J gave up 11 bases and V 0 bases, and 9 bases lay outside the gene matches. This CDR3 reads CASSLGPTGTGGKLFF. The CDR3 nucleotides are TGCGCCAGCAGCTTGGGGCCCACCGGGACAGGGGGGAAACTGTTTTTT.

The chain has TRBV4-2 and TRBJ2-7, with a possible D match to TRBD1 (6 bases). This CDR3 contains 15 residues. Germline V gene sequence: CDR1 LGHNA, CDR2 YNFKEQ. Trimming shortened V by 0 bases and J by 1 base, and 10 bases separated the two germline ends. As DNA, the CDR3 is TGTGCCAGCAGCCAAGATGTGAGGGGGTCCTACGAGCAGTACTTC. Protein sequence: CASSQDVRGSYEQYF.